This T cell receptor beta chain is from a study of beta chain features in type 1 diabetes. What was sequenced were expressed TCRB transcripts, since all of the isolated RNA had been reverse transcribed. Clones were sequenced by immunoSEQ multiplex PCR, and TCRdb holds only the in-frame ones, with some missing. In the table there are hundreds of thousands of clones, 15% to 18% of which are singletons. Study conclusions and caveats: Patients' naive, central memory and Treg TCRB repertoires seemed closer to one another than those of healthy donors.

This clone was counted ten times or more. Its antigen is as yet unknown. Specimen: naive CD4+ T cells from blood. This receptor was identified in a man younger than 35 in good health.

The CDR3 region is CASATRDTQYF. Written as DNA, the CDR3 is TGTGCCAGCGCCACACGAGATACGCAGTATTTT. J is TRBJ2-3 and V is TRBV14; D gene ambiguous. The CDR3 spans 11 residues. Between the trimmed V and J ends, which lost 8 bases and 5 bases, there was a span of 8 bases. The germline V gene has CDR1 SGHDN and CDR2 FVKESK. Drawing the rest from reference TRBV14 and TRBJ2-3, the complete variable domain is EAGVTQFPSHSVIEKGQTVTLRCDPISGHDNLYWYRRVMGKEIKFLLHFVKESKQDESGMPNNRFLAERTGGTYSTLKVQPAELEDSGVYFCASATRDTQYFGPGTRLTVL.